These T cell receptor beta chains were read from a single sample in a study of regulatory T cells in long-lasting Graves disease. TCRdb processed the multiplex PCR reads anew with MiXCR; each CDR3 protein has one entry. The sample comprises about 620,000 distinct CDR3 sequences, approximately 15% of which are singletons, and more than 15% rests with the top ten. In addition, the sample was reused for a study of T cells in Graves' hyperthyroidism and ophthalmopathy.

Sequenced material: peripheral blood mononuclear cells (PBMCs), taken at new diagnosis, from a patient treated with antithyroid drugs. These receptors came from a young woman with Graves disease. Both conserved end residues are part of each CDR3. D genes are given only for firm matches. Rows may omit the clone size; those that give it use once, few, many or a size class.

D	V	size	J	DNA	CDR3
.	TRBV20-1	.	TRBJ1-1	TGCAGTGCTTCCCGAGGAGTTACGAACACTGAAGCTTTCTTT	CSASRGVTNTEAFF
.	TRBV5-5	few	TRBJ1-2	TGTGCCAGCAGCGCCGGACCCTCGATAGCGGGCTATGGCTACACCTTC	CASSAGPSIAGYGYTF
.	TRBV14	.	TRBJ2-3	TGTGCCAGCAGCCAAGATCTGGGATTGGGTCCCACAGATACGCAGTATTTT	CASSQDLGLGPTDTQYF
.	TRBV7-9	many	TRBJ2-7	TGTGCCAGCAGCTCAAATCTAGGATCCTACGAGCAGTACTTC	CASSSNLGSYEQYF
TRBD1	TRBV3-1	.	TRBJ2-7	TGTGCCAGCTCACAAGCCGGGACAGGGGCCTACGAGCAGTACTTC	CASSQAGTGAYEQYF
.	TRBV18	.	TRBJ2-7	TGTGCCAGCTCACCCGTAACGAGACATTTAGAAGCCTACGAGCAGTACTTC	CASSPVTRHLEAYEQYF
.	TRBV15	.	TRBJ2-1	TGTGCCACCAGCAGAGTGGGGGCCTCCTACAATGAGCAGTTCTTC	CATSRVGASYNEQFF
.	TRBV25-1	.	TRBJ2-5	TGTGCCAGCAGTGAAACCCTTTTGGGACAGCGGGCAGAGACCCAGTACTTC	CASSETLLGQRAETQYF
TRBD2	TRBV6-5	few	TRBJ2-1	TGTGCCAGCAGTTACCGGCCTAGCGGGAGCGATGAGCAGTTCTTC	CASSYRPSGSDEQFF
.	TRBV15	many	TRBJ2-1	TGTGCCACCAGCAGAGATCTGCCGGAATATGCGTTCTTC	CATSRDLPEYAFF
.	TRBV6-5	.	TRBJ1-2	TGTGCCGGCAGTTACTCGACGGTAGGACCCGGCTACACCTTC	CAGSYSTVGPGYTF
TRBD1	TRBV10-3	.	TRBJ2-3	TGTGCCATCAGGGACAGGGGCACAGATACGCAGTATTTT	CAIRDRGTDTQYF
TRBD1	TRBV24-1	many	TRBJ2-2	TGTGCCACCGAAAAGGACAGGGGGCTTTTTGGGAACACCGGGGAGCTGTTTTTT	CATEKDRGLFGNTGELFF
.	TRBV7-3	.	TRBJ1-5	TGTGCCAGCAGTTTAGGGATTCATCAGCCCCAGCATTTT	CASSLGIHQPQHF
.	TRBV7-2	.	TRBJ1-4	TGTGCCAGCAGCCTCTACGGGCCGGGGAATGAAAAACTGTTTTTT	CASSLYGPGNEKLFF
.	TRBV3-1	many	TRBJ1-1	TGTGCCAGCAGCCAACGGGGAATGATGAACACTGAAGCTTTCTTT	CASSQRGMMNTEAFF
.	TRBV5-1	few	TRBJ2-3	TGCGCCAGCAGCCGACAACCAGGAGGTGTATTGGTAGATACGCAGTATTTT	CASSRQPGGVLVDTQYF
.	TRBV30	.	TRBJ2-6	TGTGCCTGGACAAGAAGGGTAGGCCTAACCAAACCGTCTGGGGCCAACGTCCTGACTTTC	CAWTRRVGLTKPSGANVLTF
TRBD2	TRBV12-3/TRBV12-4	many	TRBJ2-7	TGTGCCTCATGTACCGGGACTAGCGGGGGATTCTACGAGCAGTACTTC	CASCTGTSGGFYEQYF
.	TRBV12-5	many	TRBJ2-5	TGTGCTAGTGGTCCAAGCGGTGGAGAGACCCAGTACTTC	CASGPSGGETQYF
.	TRBV28	.	TRBJ1-4	TGTGCCAGCCCTCCCGGGGCTTCTTTCCTGTTTTTT	CASPPGASFLFF
TRBD1	TRBV5-1	.	TRBJ2-7	TGCGCCAGCAGCTTGGGACAGGGAAGAGTGTACGAGCAGTACTTC	CASSLGQGRVYEQYF
TRBD1	TRBV28	many	TRBJ1-2	TGTGCCAGCAGTCCTCCGACAGGGGGCAATAACTATGGCTACACCTTC	CASSPPTGGNNYGYTF